One and the same sample provided the 10 T cell receptor beta chains below, sequenced in a study of blood T cell repertoires in COVID-19 (dated by TCRdb to the early 2020s). Library prep was done by the immunoSEQ multiplex PCR assay. TCRdb took over this immuneACCESS table, retaining in-frame rearrangements with V and J assigned. Such tables are incomplete; in checked studies, under half of the missing clones stem from an unresolved V gene, and the remainder is unexplained. The sample records approximately 220,000 clones, about 80% of which are singletons. Nearly 5% of the sample rests with the top ten. The sample comprised PBMCs or T cells enriched from blood (not recorded which). The receptors shown here come from a woman aged 45-60 years who had been exposed to COVID-19.

This clone was seen just once. The V gene is TRBV14, the J gene TRBJ2-3, with 9 bases aligning to TRBD1. This CDR3 has 12 residues. Germline lookup yields CDR1 SGHDN and CDR2 FVKESK. The junction had 7 bases not matched to a gene; V was cut back by 4 bases and J by 14 bases. Here the CDR3 reads CASSLRTGAPYF. The DNA for the CDR3 is TGTGCCAGCAGCCTCCGGACAGGGGCCCCGTATTTT.

This chain links TRBV2 with TRBJ1-1; tentatively, D is TRBD1 (6 bases). The CDR3 covers 15 residues. The germline gives CDR1 SNHLY, CDR2 FYNNEI. The ends were cut back, 6 bases at V and 1 base at J, with 15 bases in the middle. The CDR3 coding sequence is TGTGCCAGCAGGTCGAACAGGGCATGGAACACTGAAGCTTTCTTT. It specifies CASRSNRAWNTEAFF. The whole variable domain, filled in from reference TRBV2 and TRBJ1-1, reads EPEVTQTPSHQVTQMGQEVILRCVPISNHLYFYWYRQILGQKVEFLVSFYNNEISEKSEIFDDQFSVERPDGSNFTLKIRSTKLEDSAMYFCASRSNRAWNTEAFFGQGTRLTVV.

The V call is TRBV3-1 (or the pseudogene TRBV3-2), the J call TRBJ1-2, with a weak D call TRBD1 (5 bases). V dropped 1 base and J dropped 4 bases, with 7 bases sitting between them. Germline CDR1 LGHDT, CDR2 YNNKEL (reference sequence). CDR3 length equals 13 residues. The CDR3 bases are TGTGCCAGCAGCCAAGGGACATCCTATGGCTACACCTTC. It codes for CASSQGTSYGYTF.

The chain is built from TRBV5-5 and TRBJ2-3, with 9 nucleotides matching TRBD2. J gave up 2 bases and V 4 bases, and 8 bases lay outside the gene matches. CDR3 length: 16 amino acids. Germline CDR1 SGHKS, CDR2 YYEKEE (reference sequence). The CDR3 loop reads CASSLKAGGATDTQYF. The CDR3 DNA reads TGTGCCAGCAGCCTGAAAGCGGGGGGCGCCACAGATACGCAGTATTTT.

This chain connects TRBV27 to TRBJ1-2; 8 positions agree with TRBD1. Per the germline V gene, CDR1 is MNHEY and CDR2 is SMNVEV (reference sequence). The junction had 9 bases not matched to a gene; V was cut back by 8 bases and J by 7 bases. There are 13 residues in the CDR3. The CDR3 region has the DNA TGTGCCAGCGCCCCCAGGGGGCTACGTGGCTACACCTTC. Encoded protein: CASAPRGLRGYTF.

V usage is TRBV29-1 and J usage is TRBJ1-5; D is perhaps TRBD1 (6 bases). Germline loops: CDR1 SQVTM, CDR2 ANQGSEA. Trimming left V 6 bases short and J 3 bases short, with 12 bases between. The CDR3 runs to 13 residues. The CDR3 DNA sequence: TGCAGCGTAAAGGACAGCTCCAATCAGCCCCAGCATTTT. Amino acid sequence: CSVKDSSNQPQHF.

The V and J genes are TRBV28 and TRBJ2-4; TRBD1 agrees at 8 bases. This CDR3 spans 14 amino acids. The germline gives CDR1 MDHEN, CDR2 SYDVKM. Trimming cost V 5 bases and J 3 bases; bases outside gene matches: 3. The CDR3 bases are TGTGCCAGCAGTCGACAGGGGTTCAAAAACATTCAGTACTTC. This codes for CASSRQGFKNIQYF.

The rearrangement links TRBV6-6 to TRBJ2-2; D gene unclear. The CDR3 consists of 16 residues. CDR1 is MNHNY and CDR2 is SVGAGI in the germline V gene (reference sequence). The V and J ends lost 6 bases and 6 bases respectively, with 20 bases between them. Written as DNA, the CDR3 is TGTGCCAGCAGCCCCGCTCGCGCTGCCGATCCCGGGGAGCTGTTTTTT. It codes for CASSPARAADPGELFF.

This clone showed up just once. The rearrangement joins TRBV7-3 to TRBJ2-3; D may be TRBD2 (6 bases). Germline V gene data show CDR1 as SGHTA and CDR2 as FQGTGA. The CDR3 loop spans 13 amino acids. V lost 8 bases and J lost 1, with 10 bases in between. CDR3 region: CASAIAGTDTQYF. CDR3 DNA: TGTGCCAGCGCGATAGCGGGCACAGATACGCAGTATTTT.

This clone was found many times. The chain recombines TRBV6-4 with TRBJ1-2; a weak D match, TRBD1 (6 bases). CDR3 length equals 16 residues. Germline CDR1 MRHNA, CDR2 SNTAGT. Trimming left V 6 bases short and J 7 bases short, with 24 bases between. CDR3 DNA sequence: TGTGCCAGCAGATCTACGCAAGTTCGGGGCAGGGGTGGCTACACCTTC. Residues: CASRSTQVRGRGGYTF.